Reported below is one T cell receptor beta chain. Its antigen is unidentified. Via 5' RACE with UMI labels, TRB cDNA libraries were prepared. Reanalyzing the 5' RACE reads, TCRdb keeps one entry per CDR3 protein, without DNA. There are roughly 130,000 distinct CDR3 sequences in the sample, with around 0.54% held by the top ten. This entry is derived from a study of CXCR3-negative and CXCR3-positive naive CD8 T cells. Findings and caveats of the study: When CXCR3-positive naive cells were set against CXCR3-negative naive cells, the former had more hydrophobic TRB CDR3s.

The CDR3 loop spans 18 amino acids. Germline V gene data show CDR1 as MGHRA and CDR2 as YSYEKL. This TCR came from a human donor in good health. Some clones in this sample may be carry-over from other donors' samples. The chain uses TRBV4-1 and TRBJ2-1. Sequenced sample: naive CXCR3+ CD8+ T cells from blood. The subset is: CD45RO-CCR7+CD27+CD95- naive CD8+ T cells expressing CXCR3 (TNR3+). CDR3 residues: CASSQALLTSNSYNEQFF.